The text below deals with one T cell receptor beta chain. Its cognate antigen is unknown. The data originate from a study of shared clonotypes between healthy human individuals. Points from the study as a whole: Deeper or shallower sequencing was expected to change how clonotypes are shared among donors.

The donors, healthy adults who were HIV-negative, had experienced no recent acute infections or vaccinations. V lost 5 bases, J lost 0 bases, and 17 bases lay in between. CDR1 and CDR2 from the germline V gene are SGHRS and YFSETQ. The CDR3 spans 16 residues. Libraries were prepared by immunoSEQ multiplex PCR; TCRdb keeps only in-frame clonotypes and omits some of them. The sample yields over a million clones, more than 75% seen once. This sequence originates from a young man in good health. Some clones in this sample may be carry-over from other donors' samples. The sample was memory CD4+ T cells from PBMCs. The subset denotes: CD45RA-negative fraction. The chain carries TRBV5-1 and TRBJ1-2, with D unclear. CDR3 nucleotides: TGCGCCAGCAGTCAATCATTCCCGGGATCTAACTATGGCTACACCTTC. It encodes CASSQSFPGSNYGYTF.